The 20 T cell receptor beta chains given below trace back to one sample, sequenced in a study of cytomegalovirus exposure and HLA in healthy donors. It was with 60 Vbeta and 13 Jbeta primers that the PCR ran. Data came from immunoSEQ multiplex PCR; TCRdb stores just in-frame clones and leaves some out. The sample has some 120,000 clones; 60% to 85% are singletons. The specimen sequenced was PBMCs. These receptors were collected from a human donor in good health.

This rearrangement joins TRBV7-3 to TRBJ2-1; tentatively, D is TRBD2 (6 bases). The V gene lost 1 base and the J gene lost 7 bases, with 8 bases spanning the gap. Germline V gene data show CDR1 as SGHTA and CDR2 as FQGTGA. The CDR3 totals 13 residues. The CDR3 reads CASSLRAGNEQFF. The CDR3 DNA is TGTGCCAGCAGCTTAAGGGCGGGAAATGAGCAGTTCTTC.

The chain has TRBV6-1 and TRBJ2-7; D ambiguous. The CDR3 consists of 12 residues. The germline V gene encodes CDR1 MNHNS and CDR2 SASEGT. Trimming removed 2 bases from V and 3 bases from J, with 5 bases in between. The CDR3 DNA is TGTGCCAGCAGTGAAAGTAGCTACGAGCAGTACTTC. Its translation is CASSESSYEQYF.

The gene calls are TRBV25-1 and TRBJ2-5; perhaps TRBD2 as D (5 bases). The J call is doubtful: the DNA matches TRBJ2-7 better. Germline loops: CDR1 MGHDK, CDR2 SYGVNS. This CDR3 contains 15 residues. CDR3 sequence (DNA): TGTGCCAGCAGGCCCACGGGGTTTCGATCCTACGAGCAGTACTTC. It yields the protein CASRPTGFRSYEQYF.

The J gene is TRBJ2-1, the V gene TRBV27; D ambiguous. V was shortened by 5 bases and J by 5 bases, with 16 bases between the two germline ends. This CDR3 comprises 15 residues. Germline CDR1 is MNHEY and CDR2 is SMNVEV (reference sequence). The CDR3 DNA sequence: TGTGCCAGCAGTACCCCCCGTATTAGAGACAATGAGCAGTTCTTC. It yields the protein CASSTPRIRDNEQFF.

The chain joins TRBV5-5 to TRBJ2-5; no firm D call. This CDR3 contains 15 residues. Trimming took off 0 bases at V and 7 bases at J, with 16 bases between the two ends. Germline V gene sequence: CDR1 SGHKS, CDR2 YYEKEE (reference sequence). The CDR3 reads CASSLANRLAGTQYF. The DNA for the CDR3 is TGTGCCAGCAGCTTGGCCAATCGGTTAGCTGGGACCCAGTACTTC.

This clone appeared once. The chain carries TRBV5-1 and TRBJ2-5, with 10 bases matching TRBD1. This CDR3 is 15 amino acids long. Trimming took 2 bases from V and 4 from J; bases not matched to a gene: 5. The V gene's germline CDR1 is SGHRS and CDR2 YFSETQ. CDR3 amino acids: CASSFGTGAPETQYF. CDR3 nucleotide sequence: TGCGCCAGCAGCTTCGGGACAGGGGCGCCAGAGACCCAGTACTTC.

The chain joins TRBV6-5 to TRBJ1-2, with 9 bases matching TRBD1. Germline values: CDR1 MNHEY, CDR2 SVGAGI. There are 15 residues in the CDR3. V trimming: 0 bases; J trimming: 3 bases; junction bases outside the gene matches: 2. CDR3 DNA sequence: TGTGCCAGCAGTTACTCGACAGGGGGGGACTATGGCTACACCTTC. It translates to CASSYSTGGDYGYTF.

The chain is built from TRBV7-3 and TRBJ2-3, with 9 bases matching TRBD2. The junction had 0 bases not matched to a gene; V was cut back by 0 bases and J by 5 bases. The CDR3 covers 14 residues. Germline CDR1 reads SGHTA; CDR2 reads FQGTGA. This chain's CDR3 is CASSLTTSGDTQYF. CDR3 sequence (DNA): TGTGCCAGCAGCTTAACGACTAGCGGAGATACGCAGTATTTT. The full variable domain, in which reference TRBV7-3 and TRBJ2-3 provide the parts outside the CDR3, is GAGVSQTPSNKVTEKGKYVELRCDPISGHTALYWYRQSLGQGPEFLIYFQGTGAADDSGLPNDRFFAVRPEGSVSTLKIQRTERGDSAVYLCASSLTTSGDTQYFGPGTRLTVL.

The rearrangement links TRBV2 to TRBJ2-7; 8 bases are a match to TRBD1. Germline V gene sequence: CDR1 SNHLY, CDR2 FYNNEI. The ends lost 7 bases at V and 7 bases at J; junction bases unmatched: 9. The CDR3 consists of 13 residues. The DNA for the CDR3 is TGTGCCAGCACTGGACAGGGCTTGGGTGAGCAGTACTTC. The encoded protein is CASTGQGLGEQYF.

V gene TRBV18 combines with J gene TRBJ1-2; TRBD1 might be the D (5 bases). CDR1 is KGHSH and CDR2 is LQKENI in the germline V gene. CDR3 length: 13 amino acids. The ends were cut back, 2 bases at V and 12 bases at J, with 16 bases in the middle. CDR3 in DNA: TGTGCCAGCTCACCAGGGCCAGGGTATCTCCACACCTTC. It translates to CASSPGPGYLHTF. Combining the CDR3 with reference TRBV18 and TRBJ1-2 gives the whole variable domain NAGVMQNPRHLVRRRGQEARLRCSPMKGHSHVYWYRQLPEEGLKFMVYLQKENIIDESGMPKERFSAEFPKEGPSILRIQQVVRGDSAAYFCASSPGPGYLHTFGSGTRLTVV.

This clone has more than one count but fewer than ten. The chain employs TRBV4-1 and TRBJ2-7, with 11 bases lining up with TRBD1. Germline loops: CDR1 MGHRA, CDR2 YSYEKL. V trimming: 3 bases; J trimming: 4 bases; junction bases outside the gene matches: 2. This CDR3 has 14 residues. This chain's CDR3 is CASSHGQGAYEQYF. CDR3 DNA: TGCGCCAGCAGCCACGGACAGGGGGCGTACGAGCAGTACTTC.

V gene TRBV21-1 combines with J gene TRBJ1-3. TRBV21-1 is classified as a pseudogene. The CDR3 consists of 15 residues. In nucleotides, the CDR3 is TGTGCCAGCAGCACACGCCGGGACTTTCGGGACACCATATATTTT. This encodes CASSTRRDFRDTIYF.

This clone has only one observation. V and J are TRBV7-6 and TRBJ2-7, with 10 bases fitting TRBD2. The V and J ends lost 1 base and 4 bases, in that order; junction bases with no gene match: 4. The germline V gene encodes CDR1 SGHVS and CDR2 FNYEAQ. This CDR3 region has 15 residues. Written as DNA, the CDR3 is TGTGCCAGCAGCTTAGTTGGGACTAGCGAATACGAGCAGTACTTC. Amino acid sequence: CASSLVGTSEYEQYF. Combining the CDR3 with reference TRBV7-6 and TRBJ2-7 gives the whole variable domain GAGVSQSPRYKVTKRGQDVALRCDPISGHVSLYWYRQALGQGPEFLTYFNYEAQQDKSGLPNDRFSAERPEGSISTLTIQRTEQRDSAMYRCASSLVGTSEYEQYFGPGTRLTVT.

The chain joins TRBV6-5 to TRBJ2-2; D gene uncertain. The CDR3 spans 13 residues. Looked up from germline, CDR1 is MNHEY and CDR2 is SVGAGI. V was pared by 6 bases and J by 2 bases, with 7 bases between. The CDR3 spells CASSRLNTGELFF. The CDR3 DNA is TGTGCCAGCAGCCGACTTAACACCGGGGAGCTGTTTTTT.

This clone was picked up one time. The CDR3 sequence is CASTRQGDYFGGYTF. The CDR3, as DNA: TGCGCCAGCACCCGCCAGGGGGATTATTTTGGAGGCTACACCTTC. The chain links TRBV5-1 to TRBJ1-2, with 7 bases identical to TRBD1. Germline V CDR1 and CDR2: SGHRS, YFSETQ. The CDR3 has 15 amino acids. V lost 6 bases, J lost 8 bases, and 16 bases stayed unmatched.

The J gene is TRBJ1-5, the V gene TRBV6-8, with D possibly matching TRBD1 (6 bases). This CDR3 region has 15 residues. Germline CDR1 is MNHGY and CDR2 is SAAAGT. Trimming left V 5 bases short and J 0 bases short, with 11 bases between. The CDR3 bases are TGTGCCAGCAGTCAAGGACAGTTTAGCAATCAGCCCCAGCATTTT. This translates into CASSQGQFSNQPQHF.

J is TRBJ2-1 and V is TRBV10-2, with 12 bases identical to TRBD2. J lost 4 bases, V lost 7 bases, and 2 bases had no gene match. This CDR3 has 14 residues. Germline V CDR1 and CDR2: WSHSY, SAAADI. Here the CDR3 DNA reads TGCGCCAGCAACCTAGCGGGGGGGTACAATGAGCAGTTCTTC. Protein product: CASNLAGGYNEQFF.

The gene calls are TRBV7-3 and TRBJ2-2; 9 bases align to TRBD2. The V segment lost 4 bases and the J segment 2 bases; nucleotides outside the gene matches: 5. The germline V gene has CDR1 SGHTA and CDR2 FQGTGA. The CDR3 has 16 amino acids. Here the CDR3 reads CASSSRTSANTGELFF. The CDR3 bases are TGTGCCAGCAGCTCCCGGACTAGCGCCAACACCGGGGAGCTGTTTTTT.

This clone has a single count. The rearrangement joins TRBV6-5 to TRBJ2-7; weak D call: TRBD1 (5 bases). Per germline, CDR1 MNHEY and CDR2 SVGAGI. This CDR3 has 13 amino acids. Trimming pared 5 bases from V and 5 bases from J, leaving 13 bases between. CDR3 DNA sequence: TGTGCCAGCAGTGAATGGCAGGGTAACGAGCAGTACTTC. Translating it yields CASSEWQGNEQYF.

J is TRBJ2-2 and V is TRBV10-2, with unresolved D. Deletions cut 3 bases from V and 7 bases from J, with 12 bases between. The length of the CDR3 is 14 residues. The germline gives CDR1 WSHSY, CDR2 SAAADI. The CDR3 spells CASSDIIKNGELFF. DNA for the CDR3: TGCGCCAGCAGTGATATTATAAAAAACGGGGAGCTGTTTTTT.